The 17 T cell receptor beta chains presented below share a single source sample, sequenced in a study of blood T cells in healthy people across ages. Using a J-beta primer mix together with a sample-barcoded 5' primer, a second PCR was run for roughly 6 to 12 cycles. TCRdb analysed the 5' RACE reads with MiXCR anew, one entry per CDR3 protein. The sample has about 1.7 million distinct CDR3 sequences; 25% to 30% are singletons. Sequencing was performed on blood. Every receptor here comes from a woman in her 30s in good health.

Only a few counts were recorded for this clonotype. Here the CDR3 reads CASSLGEWRGTYEQYF. The CDR3 DNA is TGTGCCAGCAGTTTGGGGGAGTGGAGGGGGACCTACGAGCAGTACTTC. This chain uses TRBV12-3 or TRBV12-4 with TRBJ2-7; D possibly uses TRBD1 or TRBD2 (6 bases each). Trimming pared 3 bases from V and 2 bases from J, leaving 17 bases between. The CDR3 has 16 residues.

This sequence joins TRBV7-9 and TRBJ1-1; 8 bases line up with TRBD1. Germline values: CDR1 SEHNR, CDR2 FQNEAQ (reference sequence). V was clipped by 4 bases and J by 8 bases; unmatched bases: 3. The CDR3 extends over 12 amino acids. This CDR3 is CASSSRTGEAFF. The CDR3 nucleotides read TGTGCCAGCAGCTCGAGGACAGGGGAAGCTTTCTTT.

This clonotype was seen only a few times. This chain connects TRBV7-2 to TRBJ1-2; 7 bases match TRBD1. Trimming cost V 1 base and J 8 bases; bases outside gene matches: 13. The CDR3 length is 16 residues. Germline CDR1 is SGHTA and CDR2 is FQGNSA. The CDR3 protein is CASSLGPGQLDGGYTF. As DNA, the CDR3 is TGTGCCAGCAGCTTAGGTCCGGGACAGTTAGATGGGGGCTACACCTTC.

CDR3 nucleotides: TGCAGCGTTGAATTGGGGTGGAGGAACACTGAAGCTTTCTTT. Its protein product is CSVELGWRNTEAFF. This chain links TRBV29-1 with TRBJ1-1; D ambiguous. Trimming pared 2 bases from V and 1 base from J, leaving 11 bases between. The CDR3 loop spans 14 amino acids. CDR1 is SQVTM, CDR2 ANQGSEA, per germline.

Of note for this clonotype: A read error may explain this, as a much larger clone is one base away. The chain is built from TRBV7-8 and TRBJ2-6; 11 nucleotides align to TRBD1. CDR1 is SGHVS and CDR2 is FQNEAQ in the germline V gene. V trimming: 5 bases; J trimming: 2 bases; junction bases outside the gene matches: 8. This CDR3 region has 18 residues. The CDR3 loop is CASSRRTGGPTGANVLTF. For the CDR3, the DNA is TGTGCCAGCAGCCGCAGGACAGGGGGCCCTACTGGGGCCAACGTCCTGACTTTC.

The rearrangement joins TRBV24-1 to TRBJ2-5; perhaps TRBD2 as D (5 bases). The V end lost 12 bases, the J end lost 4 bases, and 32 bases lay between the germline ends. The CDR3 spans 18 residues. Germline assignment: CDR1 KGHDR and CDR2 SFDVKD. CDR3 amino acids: CAPSLFSASTRGGETQYF. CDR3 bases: TGTGCCCCTTCCCTTTTCTCCGCGTCAACCCGAGGAGGAGAGACCCAGTACTTC.

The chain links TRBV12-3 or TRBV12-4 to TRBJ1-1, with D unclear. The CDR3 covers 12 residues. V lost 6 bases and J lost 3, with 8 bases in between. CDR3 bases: TGTGCCAGCAGATGGACCCACACTGAAGCTTTCTTT. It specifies CASRWTHTEAFF.

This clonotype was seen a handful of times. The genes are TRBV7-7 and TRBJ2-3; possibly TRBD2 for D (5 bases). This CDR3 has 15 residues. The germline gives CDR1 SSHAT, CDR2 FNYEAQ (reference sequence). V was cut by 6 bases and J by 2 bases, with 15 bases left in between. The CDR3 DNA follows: TGTGCCAGCAGTCCTGGAGGACTCCTCACAGATACGCAGTATTTT. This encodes CASSPGGLLTDTQYF.

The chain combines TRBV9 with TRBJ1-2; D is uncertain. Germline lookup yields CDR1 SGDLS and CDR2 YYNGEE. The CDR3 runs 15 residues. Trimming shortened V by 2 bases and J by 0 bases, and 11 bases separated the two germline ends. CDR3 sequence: CASSVGRIPNYGYTF. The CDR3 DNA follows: TGTGCCAGCAGCGTTGGACGGATACCTAACTATGGCTACACCTTC.

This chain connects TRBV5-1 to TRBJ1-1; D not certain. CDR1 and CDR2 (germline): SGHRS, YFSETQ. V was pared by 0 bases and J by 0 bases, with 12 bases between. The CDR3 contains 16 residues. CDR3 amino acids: CASSLVGRRLNTEAFF. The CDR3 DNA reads TGCGCCAGCAGCTTGGTAGGGAGGCGGTTGAACACTGAAGCTTTCTTT. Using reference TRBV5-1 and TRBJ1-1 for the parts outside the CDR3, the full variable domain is KAGVTQTPRYLIKTRGQQVTLSCSPISGHRSVSWYQQTPGQGLQFLFEYFSETQRNKGNFPGRFSGRQFSNSRSEMNVSTLELGDSALYLCASSLVGRRLNTEAFFGQGTRLTVV.

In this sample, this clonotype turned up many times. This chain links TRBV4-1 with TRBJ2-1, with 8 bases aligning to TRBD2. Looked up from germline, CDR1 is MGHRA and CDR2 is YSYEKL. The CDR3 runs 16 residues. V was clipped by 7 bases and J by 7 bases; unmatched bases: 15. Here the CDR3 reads CASTSPDGRAVNEQFF. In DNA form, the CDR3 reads TGCGCCAGCACCTCACCAGACGGGAGGGCCGTAAATGAGCAGTTCTTC.

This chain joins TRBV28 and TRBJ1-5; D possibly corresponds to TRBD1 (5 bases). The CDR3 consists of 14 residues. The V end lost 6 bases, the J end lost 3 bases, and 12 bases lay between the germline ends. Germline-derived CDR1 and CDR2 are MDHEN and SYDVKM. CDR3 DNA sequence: TGTGCCAGCAGCCCCCCAGGGTTCAATCAGCCCCAGCATTTT. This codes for CASSPPGFNQPQHF.

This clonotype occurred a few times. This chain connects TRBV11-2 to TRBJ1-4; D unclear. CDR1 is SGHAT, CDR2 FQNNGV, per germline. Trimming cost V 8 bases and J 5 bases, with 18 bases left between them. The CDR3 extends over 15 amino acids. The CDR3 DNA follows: TGTGCCAGCGCCCCACTTCGAGCTACCAATGAAAAACTGTTTTTT. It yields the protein CASAPLRATNEKLFF.

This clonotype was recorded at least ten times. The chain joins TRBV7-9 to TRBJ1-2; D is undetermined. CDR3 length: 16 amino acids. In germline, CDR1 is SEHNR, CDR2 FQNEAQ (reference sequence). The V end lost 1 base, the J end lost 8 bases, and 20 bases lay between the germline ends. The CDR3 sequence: CASSLVGERFGGGYTF. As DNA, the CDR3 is TGTGCCAGCAGCTTAGTCGGGGAGCGGTTCGGAGGGGGCTACACCTTC.

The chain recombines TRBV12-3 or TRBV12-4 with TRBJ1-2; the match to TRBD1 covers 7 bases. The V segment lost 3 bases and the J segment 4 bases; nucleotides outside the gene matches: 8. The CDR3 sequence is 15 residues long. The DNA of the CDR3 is TGTGCCAGCAGTTTGACAGGGCGTGATATCTATGGCTACACCTTC. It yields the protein CASSLTGRDIYGYTF.

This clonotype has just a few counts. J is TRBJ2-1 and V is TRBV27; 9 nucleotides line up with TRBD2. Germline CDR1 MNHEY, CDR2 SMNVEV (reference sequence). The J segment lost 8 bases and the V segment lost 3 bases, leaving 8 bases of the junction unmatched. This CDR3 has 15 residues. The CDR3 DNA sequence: TGTGCCAGCAGTTTCCCCGGCGGGGGGGCGTATGAGCAGTTCTTC. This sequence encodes CASSFPGGGAYEQFF.

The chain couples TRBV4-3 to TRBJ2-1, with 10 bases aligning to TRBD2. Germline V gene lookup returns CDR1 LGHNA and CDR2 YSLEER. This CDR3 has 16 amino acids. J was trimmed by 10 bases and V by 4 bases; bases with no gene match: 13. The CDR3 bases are TGCGCCAGCAGCCCCGCAGCGGGAGGGTTGGGGCTAGAGCAGTTCTTC. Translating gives CASSPAAGGLGLEQFF.